This TCR beta chain originates from a study of CD8+ T cells in alopecia areata. The CDR3 length is 13 residues. Germline values: CDR1 GTSNPN, CDR2 SVGIG (reference sequence). A note on this clone: Its antigen is as yet unknown.

As the sequencing template, cDNA was produced by extracting RNA and reverse transcribing it. The table came from immunoSEQ multiplex PCR; TCRdb's copy has only in-frame clones and leaves some out. The top ten hold 6.4% of the sample, which has 110,000 to 150,000 clones, roughly three fifths seen once. Study results and limitations: Scalp data also include sequences from resident alphabeta T cells of normal skin.

The sequence was collected from a human donor with alopecia areata. The sample was CD4+ T cells sorted from blood, taken at week 0. The chain employs TRBV30 and TRBJ1-6, with 7 positions matching TRBD1. In nucleotides, the CDR3 is TGTGCGTGGGGACAGTTTTATAATTCACCCCTCCACTTT. Amino acids: CAWGQFYNSPLHF.